Shown below are 21 T cell receptor beta chains from a single sample sequenced in a study of T cell responses to AZD1222 COVID-19 vaccine. Repertoires were generated with immunoSEQ multiplex PCR, while TCRdb's copy carries only in-frame clones and drops some. The sample consists of roughly 120,000 clones, more than 80% of them appearing once. Sequencing was performed on peripheral blood, taken 28 days after the second AZD1222 dose. These receptors were obtained from an adult who received the AZD1222 COVID-19 vaccine.

The V gene is TRBV3-1 (or the pseudogene TRBV3-2), the J gene TRBJ2-3; the match to TRBD2 covers 9 bases. Germline CDR1 reads LGHDT; CDR2 reads YNNKEL (reference sequence). The V and J ends lost 0 bases and 5 bases, in that order; junction bases with no gene match: 6. This CDR3 is 16 amino acids long. The CDR3 sequence is CASSQDLAGIGDTQYF. The DNA of the CDR3 is TGTGCCAGCAGCCAAGATCTAGCGGGGATTGGAGATACGCAGTATTTT.

The J gene is TRBJ2-7, the V gene TRBV2; 9 bases fit TRBD2. Trimming took 6 bases from V and 6 from J; bases not matched to a gene: 0. There are 11 residues in the CDR3. Germline V gene sequence: CDR1 SNHLY, CDR2 FYNNEI. The chain's CDR3 is CASRRGGEQYF. The CDR3 DNA follows: TGTGCCAGCAGGCGGGGGGGCGAGCAGTACTTC.

In DNA form, the CDR3 reads TGTGCCAGCAGTTTCCTCGGACAGGGACCGGGCTACACCTTC. Protein: CASSFLGQGPGYTF. The chain combines TRBV28 with TRBJ1-2, with 8 bases lining up with TRBD1. The CDR3 runs 14 residues. V dropped 3 bases and J dropped 8; count of bases not matched to a gene: 8. CDR1 MDHEN and CDR2 SYDVKM come from the germline V gene.

The rearrangement joins TRBV7-2 to TRBJ2-3, with D possibly matching TRBD2 (5 bases). The germline V and J ends were trimmed by 4 bases and 0 bases, with 11 bases remaining between them. The CDR3 has 15 amino acids. Germline CDR1 reads SGHTA; CDR2 reads FQGNSA. The CDR3 nucleotides are TGTGCCAGCAGCTCCGGGGAGATAAGCACAGATACGCAGTATTTT. As protein: CASSSGEISTDTQYF.

This clone has more than one count but fewer than ten. The chain has TRBV7-9 and TRBJ1-4, with 11 bases fitting TRBD1. Germline CDR1 reads SEHNR; CDR2 reads FQNEAQ (reference sequence). The CDR3 covers 15 residues. J was trimmed by 7 bases and V by 5 bases; bases with no gene match: 6. CDR3 in DNA: TGTGCCAGCAGCCTCAAGGGACAGGGGGTTGAAAAACTGTTTTTT. Encoded protein: CASSLKGQGVEKLFF.

V is TRBV20-1 and J is TRBJ1-2, with D maybe TRBD1 (5 bases). Germline CDR1 DFQATT, CDR2 SNEGSKA (reference sequence). The V gene lost 3 bases and the J gene lost 0 bases, with 14 bases spanning the gap. The CDR3 is 15 residues long. CDR3 nucleotide sequence: TGCAGTGCTAGTCGAGGGGCCGAAGCTAACTATGGCTACACCTTC. Translating gives CSASRGAEANYGYTF.

V is TRBV5-1 and J is TRBJ2-5; D is possibly TRBD2 (5 bases). Germline V gene sequence: CDR1 SGHRS, CDR2 YFSETQ. The V gene lost 1 base and the J gene lost 4 bases, with 17 bases spanning the gap. This CDR3 has 16 residues. The CDR3 DNA reads TGCGCCAGCAGCTTGATGGGAGACGCCAGCCGAGAGACCCAGTACTTC. Amino acids: CASSLMGDASRETQYF.

The chain uses TRBV19 and TRBJ2-1; 8 bases are a match to TRBD1. V lost 6 bases and J lost 2; bases outside the gene matches: 9. CDR1 is LNHDA and CDR2 is SQIVND in the germline V gene (reference sequence). The CDR3 spans 16 residues. In nucleotides, the CDR3 is TGTGCCAGTAGAACTTTGACAGGGGTTACCTACAATGAGCAGTTCTTC. Translated: CASRTLTGVTYNEQFF.

The V and J genes are TRBV20-1 and TRBJ2-3; D is unclear. CDR3 length equals 10 residues. V was shortened by 3 bases and J by 2 bases, with 0 bases between the two germline ends. In germline, CDR1 is DFQATT, CDR2 SNEGSKA (reference sequence). The chain's CDR3 is CSASTDTQYF. The DNA of the CDR3 is TGCAGTGCTAGCACAGATACGCAGTATTTT.

This rearrangement joins TRBV20-1 to TRBJ2-5, with TRBD2 matching over 8 bases. The CDR3 loop spans 14 amino acids. Germline V gives CDR1 DFQATT, CDR2 SNEGSKA (reference sequence). V lost 3 bases and J lost 4; bases outside the gene matches: 7. The CDR3: CSASVTSGGETQYF. The DNA for the CDR3 is TGCAGTGCTAGTGTTACGAGCGGGGGAGAGACCCAGTACTTC.

This chain links TRBV30 with TRBJ1-5; D gene ambiguous. This CDR3 comprises 8 residues. Germline V gene data show CDR1 as GTSNPN and CDR2 as SVGIG (reference sequence). Trimming stripped 6 bases from V and 9 bases from J, with 3 bases between. The CDR3 DNA sequence: TGTGCCTGTTGGCCCCAGCATTTT. It encodes CACWPQHF.

The chain recombines TRBV3-1 (or the pseudogene TRBV3-2) with TRBJ2-3; D remains unclear. The length of the CDR3 is 12 residues. V was cut by 5 bases and J by 2 bases, with 5 bases left in between. CDR1 LGHDT and CDR2 YNNKEL come from the germline V gene (reference sequence). CDR3 coding DNA: TGTGCCAGCAGCTTCTCCACAGATACGCAGTATTTT. It encodes CASSFSTDTQYF.

The rearrangement joins TRBV6-2 or TRBV6-3 to TRBJ2-3, with 8 bases matching TRBD1. There are 16 residues in the CDR3. Germline lookup yields CDR1 MNHEY and CDR2 SVGEGT. Germline trimming cut 2 bases from V and 6 bases from J; bases unmatched to any gene: 10. CDR3 residues: CASSYGSTGELDTQYF. CDR3 DNA sequence: TGTGCCAGCAGTTACGGCTCGACAGGGGAATTGGATACGCAGTATTTT.

The chain uses TRBV9 and TRBJ1-4; 7 nucleotides align to TRBD1. CDR1 is SGDLS and CDR2 is YYNGEE in the germline V gene. The CDR3 contains 15 residues. With 0 bases clipped from V and 5 bases from J, the junction kept 4 bases outside the gene matches. CDR3 in DNA: TGTGCCAGCAGCGTAGGGGACAGCTCAAATGAAAAACTGTTTTTT. It specifies CASSVGDSSNEKLFF.

The V and J genes are TRBV5-1 and TRBJ1-1; D is undetermined. The CDR3 runs to 13 residues. V shed 1 base and J shed 1 base, with 5 bases lying between them. Germline-derived CDR1 and CDR2 are SGHRS and YFSETQ. CDR3: CASSLRGNTEAFF. The CDR3 DNA is TGCGCCAGCAGCTTGCGGGGGAACACTGAAGCTTTCTTT.

V gene TRBV7-9 combines with J gene TRBJ2-7; D not resolved. Germline-derived CDR1 and CDR2 are SEHNR and FQNEAQ (reference sequence). This CDR3 region has 14 residues. Trimming shortened V by 1 base and J by 2 bases, and 9 bases separated the two germline ends. CDR3 sequence (DNA): TGTGCCAGCAGCTTAGAAGGGTCTCCCTACGAGCAGTACTTC. This gives the protein CASSLEGSPYEQYF.

The chain uses TRBV12-3 or TRBV12-4 and TRBJ1-1; D not certain. The CDR3 runs 13 residues. With 3 bases removed from V and 1 base from J, the gap between germline ends came to 6 bases. CDR3 region: CASSFATNTEAFF. The CDR3 nucleotides are TGTGCCAGCAGTTTCGCCACGAACACTGAAGCTTTCTTT.

The CDR3 coding sequence is TGTGCCAGCACCGGGACAGGCAATAATTCACCCCTCCACTTT. It specifies CASTGTGNNSPLHF. The rearrangement uses TRBV6-5 and TRBJ1-6; 8 nucleotides agree with TRBD1. This CDR3 has 14 residues. V dropped 7 bases and J dropped 5; count of bases not matched to a gene: 4. Per the germline V gene, CDR1 is MNHEY and CDR2 is SVGAGI.

The gene calls are TRBV5-6 and TRBJ2-7; TRBD1 agrees at 9 bases. The germline V gene encodes CDR1 SGHDT and CDR2 YYEEEE. CDR3 length equals 19 residues. The junction had 14 bases not matched to a gene; V was cut back by 1 base and J by 0 bases. CDR3 nucleotides: TGTGCCAGCAGCTTGTATTGGGGCGGACAGGGGCCAAGCTCCTACGAGCAGTACTTC. This sequence encodes CASSLYWGGQGPSSYEQYF.

At least ten counts were recorded for this clone. The rearrangement uses TRBV9 and TRBJ2-2; D remains ambiguous. Trimming pared 0 bases from V and 6 bases from J, leaving 12 bases between. Germline V CDR1 and CDR2: SGDLS, YYNGEE. This CDR3 is built from 15 residues. The CDR3 coding sequence is TGTGCCAGCAGCGTAGCTGGGATTGCGGCCGGGGAGCTGTTTTTT. Translating it yields CASSVAGIAAGELFF.

This sequence joins TRBV10-3 and TRBJ2-5; 9 bases map to TRBD2. Germline V gene sequence: CDR1 ENHRY, CDR2 SYGVKD. The junction had 0 bases not matched to a gene; V was cut back by 7 bases and J by 0 bases. The CDR3 runs 13 residues. The CDR3 is CAIKRGDQETQYF. Written as DNA, the CDR3 is TGTGCCATCAAGCGGGGGGACCAAGAGACCCAGTACTTC.